Listed below are T cell receptor beta chains from one sample, sequenced in a study of T cell responses to AZD1222 COVID-19 vaccine. Using immunoSEQ multiplex PCR, the repertoire was profiled, and TCRdb retains in-frame clones only, with some absent. The table has about 180,000 clones, 88% seen once. Sequences were derived from peripheral blood, sampled 28 days after the second AZD1222 dose. All receptors come from an adult who received the AZD1222 COVID-19 vaccine. Both conserved end residues are part of each CDR3. D genes are given only for firm matches. Expanded clones get a size class; other rows say once, few or many, or leave the size out.

cdr3_aa: CASSHTSGGATHNEQFF
cdr3_nt: TGTGCCAGCAGCCACACTAGCGGGGGGGCTACTCACAATGAGCAGTTCTTC
cdr3_length: 17
v_call: TRBV7-2
d_call: TRBD2
j_call: TRBJ2-1
clone_size: -

cdr3_aa: CASRRGGADTQYF
cdr3_nt: TGTGCCAGCAGGAGGGGAGGGGCAGATACGCAGTATTTT
cdr3_length: 13
v_call: TRBV6-5
d_call: TRBD2
j_call: TRBJ2-3
clone_size: -

cdr3_aa: CASSYSDRADGNTIYF
cdr3_nt: TGTGCCAGCAGTTACTCGGACAGGGCAGATGGAAACACCATATATTTT
cdr3_length: 16
v_call: TRBV6-2/TRBV6-3
d_call: TRBD1
j_call: TRBJ1-3
clone_size: -

cdr3_aa: CASSPHLGRNTEAFF
cdr3_nt: TGCGCCAGCAGCCCCCATTTGGGGCGGAACACTGAAGCTTTCTTT
cdr3_length: 15
v_call: TRBV4-1
d_call: -
j_call: TRBJ1-1
clone_size: -

cdr3_aa: CASIPTGSHYEQYF
cdr3_nt: TGTGCCAGCATCCCGACAGGGAGTCACTACGAGCAGTACTTC
cdr3_length: 14
v_call: TRBV6-2/TRBV6-3
d_call: TRBD1
j_call: TRBJ2-7
clone_size: -

cdr3_aa: CASSPQPQETQYF
cdr3_nt: TGTGCCAGCAGCCCGCAACCTCAAGAGACCCAGTACTTC
cdr3_length: 13
v_call: TRBV7-2
d_call: -
j_call: TRBJ2-5
clone_size: -

cdr3_aa: CASSVVQGGRETQYF
cdr3_nt: TGTGCCAGCAGCGTAGTGCAGGGGGGAAGGGAGACCCAGTACTTC
cdr3_length: 15
v_call: TRBV7-9
d_call: -
j_call: TRBJ2-5
clone_size: -

cdr3_aa: CASSLIAAFHRNEQFF
cdr3_nt: TGTGCCAGCAGCTTAATAGCAGCCTTTCACCGTAATGAGCAGTTCTTC
cdr3_length: 16
v_call: TRBV7-3
d_call: -
j_call: TRBJ2-1
clone_size: once

cdr3_aa: CAWSVWDSGTEAFF
cdr3_nt: TGTGCCTGGAGTGTATGGGACAGCGGCACTGAAGCTTTCTTT
cdr3_length: 14
v_call: TRBV30
d_call: TRBD1
j_call: TRBJ1-1
clone_size: -

cdr3_aa: CASSGQGQNYNSPLHF
cdr3_nt: TGTGCCAGCAGCGGACAGGGCCAGAACTATAATTCACCCCTCCACTTT
cdr3_length: 16
v_call: TRBV7-8
d_call: TRBD1
j_call: TRBJ1-6
clone_size: -

cdr3_aa: CARPRADSGNQPQHF
cdr3_nt: TGTGCCAGACCCCGGGCGGATTCTGGCAATCAGCCCCAGCATTTT
cdr3_length: 15
v_call: TRBV21-1
d_call: -
j_call: TRBJ1-5
clone_size: -

cdr3_aa: CASSLFNQPQHF
cdr3_nt: TGTGCCAGCAGCTTGTTCAATCAGCCCCAGCATTTT
cdr3_length: 12
v_call: TRBV5-6
d_call: -
j_call: TRBJ1-5
clone_size: -

cdr3_aa: CASSQGDGTWGF
cdr3_nt: TGTGCCAGCAGCCAAGGAGATGGGACGTGGGGTTTC
cdr3_length: 12
v_call: TRBV3-1/TRBV3-2
d_call: -
j_call: TRBJ2-7
clone_size: -